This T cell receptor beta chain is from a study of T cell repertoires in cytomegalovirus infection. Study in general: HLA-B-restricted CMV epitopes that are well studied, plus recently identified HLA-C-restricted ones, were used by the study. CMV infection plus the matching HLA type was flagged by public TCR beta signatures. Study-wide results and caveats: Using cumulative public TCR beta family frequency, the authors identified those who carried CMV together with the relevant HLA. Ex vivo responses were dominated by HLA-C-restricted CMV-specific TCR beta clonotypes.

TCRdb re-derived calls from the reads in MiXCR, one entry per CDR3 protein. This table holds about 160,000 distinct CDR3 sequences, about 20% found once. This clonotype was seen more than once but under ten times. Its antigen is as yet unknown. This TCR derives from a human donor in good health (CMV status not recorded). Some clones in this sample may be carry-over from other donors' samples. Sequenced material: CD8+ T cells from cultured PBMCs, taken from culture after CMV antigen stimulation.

CDR3 bases: TGTGCCAGACGGAATCGGGCAGGGGGTACTGGGGCCAACGTCCTGACTTTC. It codes for CARRNRAGGTGANVLTF. This chain joins TRBV2 and TRBJ2-6; 7 bases fit TRBD1. The CDR3 has 17 amino acids. Trimming removed 9 bases from V and 2 bases from J; junction bases left unmatched: 13. Germline V gene lookup returns CDR1 SNHLY and CDR2 FYNNEI.